The next 31 T cell receptor beta chains were all read from a single sample in a study of PD-L1 blockade in urothelial cancer. Time point indicated: peripheral blood 6 weeks after treatment start. Clones were read by immunoSEQ multiplex PCR, and TCRdb kept only the in-frame ones, dropping some. The sample lists approximately 50,000 clones, about 88% occurring once. The sample in question was PBMCs, obtained around atezolizumab (anti-PD-L1) treatment. The receptors here all came from a man aged 55-75 years with urothelial cancer.

The chain recombines TRBV19 with TRBJ1-1; D remains ambiguous. Germline-derived CDR1 and CDR2 are LNHDA and SQIVND (reference sequence). The V end was cut by 3 bases, the J end by 6 bases, with 11 bases between. The CDR3 sequence is 13 residues long. CDR3 sequence reads: CASSMGGQPEAFF. CDR3 bases: TGTGCCAGTAGTATGGGCGGGCAGCCTGAAGCTTTCTTT.

The CDR3 reads CASSRSGRPNEQFF. Written as DNA, the CDR3 is TGTGCCAGCAGTCGGAGCGGGAGACCCAATGAGCAGTTCTTC. The rearrangement uses TRBV7-9 and TRBJ2-1; the match to TRBD2 covers 8 bases. V trimming: 6 bases; J trimming: 6 bases; junction bases outside the gene matches: 7. Germline V lookup: CDR1 SEHNR, CDR2 FQNEAQ (reference sequence). The CDR3 has 14 residues.

This chain connects TRBV2 to TRBJ2-5; the D is unclear. There are 15 residues in the CDR3. V shed 4 bases and J shed 0 bases, with 12 bases lying between them. The germline V gene encodes CDR1 SNHLY and CDR2 FYNNEI. The CDR3 region has the DNA TGTGCCAGCAGTGGGTCTACCGTGTACCAAGAGACCCAGTACTTC. Translating it yields CASSGSTVYQETQYF.

The genes are TRBV7-9 and TRBJ2-5; D possibly corresponds to TRBD1 (5 bases). V lost 1 base and J 5 bases, leaving 14 bases between the germline ends. There are 15 residues in the CDR3. CDR1 SEHNR and CDR2 FQNEAQ come from the germline V gene (reference sequence). The CDR3 nucleotides are TGTGCCAGCAGCTTAGAGGCAGGGTTTAGGGAGACCCAGTACTTC. It is translated as CASSLEAGFRETQYF.

This clone was recorded once. This chain connects TRBV2 to TRBJ2-3; 8 bases line up with TRBD2. This CDR3 contains 14 residues. With V trimmed by 3 bases and J by 8 bases, 7 bases remained unmatched. CDR1 is SNHLY and CDR2 is FYNNEI in the germline V gene. This chain's CDR3 is CASSDGGGPGTQYF. The CDR3 DNA sequence: TGTGCCAGCAGTGATGGCGGGGGGCCTGGTACGCAGTATTTT.

The chain combines TRBV28 with TRBJ2-7; 14 bases match TRBD2. V dropped 4 bases and J dropped 0; count of bases not matched to a gene: 11. The CDR3 consists of 19 residues. Germline V CDR1 and CDR2: MDHEN, SYDVKM. CDR3 region: CASSSYRGTSGSYSYEQYF. Written as DNA, the CDR3 is TGTGCCAGCAGTTCCTACCGAGGGACTAGCGGGAGCTACTCCTACGAGCAGTACTTC.

The V and J genes are TRBV5-4 and TRBJ2-7; TRBD1 is a possible D gene (6 bases). The CDR3 runs 12 residues. The germline V gene encodes CDR1 SGHNT and CDR2 YYREEE (reference sequence). V lost 4 bases, J lost 9 bases, and 14 bases lay in between. The CDR3: CASSADRLGQYF. Written as DNA, the CDR3 is TGTGCCAGCAGCGCTGACAGGCTGGGGCAGTACTTC.

V gene TRBV7-9 combines with J gene TRBJ2-7; no reliable D call. The CDR3 is 12 amino acids. Germline V gene sequence: CDR1 SEHNR, CDR2 FQNEAQ (reference sequence). V was clipped by 0 bases and J by 7 bases, with 7 bases between them. DNA of the CDR3: TGTGCCAGCAGCTTAGCATTATTAGAGCAGTACTTC. This sequence encodes CASSLALLEQYF.

This chain joins TRBV4-2 and TRBJ2-7; weak D call: TRBD2 (5 bases). Germline CDR1 and CDR2: LGHNA and YNFKEQ. This CDR3 spans 15 amino acids. Trimming shortened V by 0 bases and J by 4 bases, and 13 bases separated the two germline ends. The CDR3 region is CASSQDAGAAYEQYF. The CDR3 region has the DNA TGTGCCAGCAGCCAAGATGCGGGTGCGGCGTACGAGCAGTACTTC.

This clone has only one observation. The rearrangement joins TRBV7-2 to TRBJ2-3, with a tentative D call TRBD2 (5 bases). The germline gives CDR1 SGHTA, CDR2 FQGNSA. V lost 5 bases to trimming and J lost 0 bases, with 12 bases between them. This CDR3 is built from 15 residues. The CDR3 region is CASSTVRGSTDTQYF. The DNA of the CDR3 is TGTGCCAGCAGCACAGTACGGGGAAGCACAGATACGCAGTATTTT.

This chain joins TRBV9 and TRBJ2-6; tentatively, D is TRBD1 (6 bases). Germline values: CDR1 SGDLS, CDR2 YYNGEE. The ends were cut back, 4 bases at V and 1 base at J, with 9 bases in the middle. This CDR3 contains 15 residues. CDR3 residues: CASSPTGSGANVLTF. DNA for the CDR3: TGTGCCAGCAGCCCTACAGGGTCTGGGGCCAACGTCCTGACTTTC.

This rearrangement joins TRBV9 to TRBJ2-4, with a possible D match to TRBD2 (5 bases). Germline values: CDR1 SGDLS, CDR2 YYNGEE. V was trimmed by 4 bases and J by 6 bases, leaving 26 bases between them. The CDR3 is made up of 18 amino acids. The CDR3 loop reads CASSPQAGNYLLANIQYF. For the CDR3, the DNA is TGTGCCAGCAGCCCCCAAGCCGGGAATTACTTGTTGGCAAACATTCAGTACTTC.

This chain joins TRBV5-4 and TRBJ2-4; D unclear. Trimming pared 4 bases from V and 5 bases from J, leaving 13 bases between. Per germline, CDR1 SGHNT and CDR2 YYREEE (reference sequence). The CDR3 is 14 amino acids. The CDR3 here is CASSLSGLQNIQYF. CDR3 DNA: TGTGCCAGCAGCCTCAGTGGTCTCCAAAACATTCAGTACTTC.

This chain links TRBV5-1 with TRBJ1-4, with a weak D call TRBD1 (5 bases). The V end was cut by 4 bases, the J end by 2 bases, with 12 bases between. This CDR3 has 15 amino acids. The germline CDR1 and CDR2 sequences are SGHRS and YFSETQ. This CDR3 reads CASSPGGGTNEKLFF. The CDR3, as DNA: TGCGCCAGCAGCCCGGGCGGGGGTACTAATGAAAAACTGTTTTTT.

V gene TRBV10-1 combines with J gene TRBJ2-7; TRBD1 is a possible D gene (6 bases). Deletions cut 3 bases from V and 0 bases from J, with 15 bases between. CDR1 and CDR2 (germline): WNHNN, SYGVQD (reference sequence). This CDR3 comprises 16 residues. This CDR3 is CASSEVPTGSSYEQYF. The CDR3 region has the DNA TGCGCCAGCAGTGAAGTTCCCACAGGGTCCTCCTACGAGCAGTACTTC.

The chain carries TRBV19 and TRBJ2-1; 9 nucleotides match TRBD1. CDR3 length equals 15 residues. After removal of 1 base from V and 10 bases from J, the junction contained 8 bases not matched to a gene. Germline V gene data show CDR1 as LNHDA and CDR2 as SQIVND (reference sequence). The CDR3, as DNA: TGTGCCAGTAGTATAGCTGGGACAGGGAATTACGAGCAGTTCTTC. Protein: CASSIAGTGNYEQFF. Full variable domain (rest looked up from reference TRBV19 and TRBJ2-1): DGGITQSPKYLFRKEGQNVTLSCEQNLNHDAMYWYRQDPGQGLRLIYYSQIVNDFQKGDIAEGYSVSREKKESFPLTVTSAQKNPTAFYLCASSIAGTGNYEQFFGPGTRLTVL.

The chain uses TRBV7-2 and TRBJ2-5; 15 bases are shared with TRBD2. Germline V gives CDR1 SGHTA, CDR2 FQGNSA. The CDR3 is made up of 16 amino acids. The junction had 1 base not matched to a gene; V was cut back by 1 base and J by 4 bases. The CDR3 DNA is TGTGCCAGCAGCTTAGGGGGACTAGCGGGAGGAGAGACCCAGTACTTC. Protein product: CASSLGGLAGGETQYF.

The chain couples TRBV9 to TRBJ2-7; D is perhaps TRBD1 (5 bases). There are 15 residues in the CDR3. Trimming removed 4 bases at V and 1 base at J, with 15 bases between. Looked up from germline, CDR1 is SGDLS and CDR2 is YYNGEE. CDR3: CASSPTIQGSYEQYF. CDR3 nucleotides: TGTGCCAGCAGCCCTACTATCCAGGGTTCCTACGAGCAGTACTTC.

The chain links TRBV9 to TRBJ2-7, with TRBD2 matching 10 bases. The junction had 5 bases not matched to a gene; V was cut back by 0 bases and J by 5 bases. This CDR3 comprises 15 residues. CDR1 and CDR2 from the germline V gene are SGDLS and YYNGEE. The CDR3 here is CASSVDSLAGDEQYF. In DNA, the CDR3 is TGTGCCAGCAGCGTAGACTCGCTAGCGGGAGACGAGCAGTACTTC.

The chain combines TRBV6-5 with TRBJ2-7; TRBD2 matches at 7 bases. Looked up from germline, CDR1 is MNHEY and CDR2 is SVGAGI. J was trimmed by 3 bases and V by 5 bases; bases with no gene match: 1. The CDR3 extends over 12 amino acids. The CDR3 DNA sequence: TGTGCCAGCAGTCCGGGGGGCTACGAGCAGTACTTC. It codes for CASSPGGYEQYF.

The chain links TRBV6-1 to TRBJ1-2; the D gene is possibly TRBD1 (6 bases). The CDR3 is 13 residues long. Germline V gene sequence: CDR1 MNHNS, CDR2 SASEGT. Trimming took off 6 bases at V and 8 bases at J, with 16 bases between the two ends. CDR3 residues: CASRQTGLRGYTF. The CDR3 region has the DNA TGTGCCAGCAGACAAACAGGGTTGAGAGGCTACACCTTC.

The chain uses TRBV5-1 and TRBJ2-1, with D tentatively TRBD1 (8 bases). Germline V CDR1 and CDR2: SGHRS, YFSETQ. The CDR3 runs to 14 residues. V lost 2 bases and J lost 9, with 15 bases in between. CDR3 in DNA: TGCGCCAGCAGCTTACGACAGGGGAGGGGTGAGCAGTTCTTC. Translated: CASSLRQGRGEQFF.

The V and J genes are TRBV7-2 and TRBJ2-7; D gene ambiguous. Germline CDR1 and CDR2: SGHTA and FQGNSA. The CDR3 runs 13 residues. Trimming took 0 bases from V and 2 from J, leaving 5 bases between them. The CDR3 loop reads CASSLAETYEQYF. CDR3 nucleotide sequence: TGTGCCAGCAGCTTAGCGGAGACCTACGAGCAGTACTTC.

This chain connects TRBV19 to TRBJ2-5; TRBD2 aligns across 7 bases. V lost 1 base to trimming and J lost 7 bases; unmatched junction nucleotides: 9. Germline V gene sequence: CDR1 LNHDA, CDR2 SQIVND (reference sequence). The CDR3 totals 15 residues. This chain's CDR3 is CASSIGSTGGGTQYF. DNA for the CDR3: TGTGCCAGTAGTATAGGGTCCACGGGGGGTGGGACCCAGTACTTC.

The rearrangement links TRBV11-3 to TRBJ2-1; weak D call: TRBD1 (6 bases). This CDR3 has 14 residues. V dropped 4 bases and J dropped 7 bases, with 14 bases sitting between them. In germline, CDR1 is SGHNT, CDR2 YENEEA. The DNA for the CDR3 is TGTGCCAGCAGCTCAGGGCAGGGGCGGAATGAGCAGTTCTTC. It specifies CASSSGQGRNEQFF.

The V call is TRBV28, the J call TRBJ2-6; tentative D call: TRBD2 (6 bases). Germline lookup yields CDR1 MDHEN and CDR2 SYDVKM. CDR3 size: 14 residues. Trimming took 9 bases from V and 2 from J, leaving 11 bases between them. CDR3 in amino acids: CASTEGTGANVLTF. DNA for the CDR3: TGTGCCAGTACGGAGGGTACTGGGGCCAACGTCCTGACTTTC.

The rearrangement uses TRBV19 and TRBJ2-2, with 8 bases aligning to TRBD1. The CDR3 consists of 17 residues. CDR1 and CDR2 from the germline V gene are LNHDA and SQIVND (reference sequence). With V trimmed by 5 bases and J by 3 bases, 11 bases remained unmatched. The CDR3 reads CASSGAGGPADTGELFF. DNA of the CDR3: TGTGCCAGTAGTGGGGCAGGGGGCCCCGCGGACACCGGGGAGCTGTTTTTT.

The rearrangement links TRBV9 to TRBJ2-1; 8 positions agree with TRBD2. V trimming: 0 bases; J trimming: 5 bases; junction bases outside the gene matches: 7. The CDR3 runs 16 residues. Germline CDR1 reads SGDLS; CDR2 reads YYNGEE. Written as DNA, the CDR3 is TGTGCCAGCAGCGTAGGTGTTAGCGGGGTAAACAATGAGCAGTTCTTC. Translation gives CASSVGVSGVNNEQFF.

V usage is TRBV5-1 and J usage is TRBJ1-4, with 8 positions matching TRBD1. The CDR3 is 14 residues long. Germline assignment: CDR1 SGHRS and CDR2 YFSETQ. With 1 base clipped from V and 7 bases from J, the junction kept 3 bases outside the gene matches. In DNA, the CDR3 is TGCGCCAGCAGCTTGCGACAGGGGAGTGAAAAACTGTTTTTT. Translating it yields CASSLRQGSEKLFF.

The chain combines TRBV25-1 with TRBJ1-2; D is ambiguous. With 3 bases removed from V and 3 bases from J, the gap between germline ends came to 14 bases. The germline CDR1 and CDR2 sequences are MGHDK and SYGVNS. The CDR3 sequence is 15 residues long. The CDR3 DNA reads as TGTGCCAGCAGTGACGACACCCTCTGGCACTATGGCTACACCTTC. It specifies CASSDDTLWHYGYTF.

The chain joins TRBV7-9 to TRBJ2-6; D perhaps matches TRBD1 (6 bases). The V gene's germline CDR1 is SEHNR and CDR2 FQNEAQ (reference sequence). V lost 1 base and J 3 bases, leaving 10 bases between the germline ends. The CDR3 consists of 16 residues. The CDR3 bases are TGTGCCAGCAGCTTAGGGCTAGGGGGTGGGGCCAACGTCCTGACTTTC. Translated: CASSLGLGGGANVLTF.